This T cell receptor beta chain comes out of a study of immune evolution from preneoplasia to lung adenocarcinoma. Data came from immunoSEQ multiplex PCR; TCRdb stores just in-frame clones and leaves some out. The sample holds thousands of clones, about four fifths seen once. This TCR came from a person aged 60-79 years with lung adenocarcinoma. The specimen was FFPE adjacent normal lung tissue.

The CDR3 bases are TGTGCCAGCAGCTTACAGGGGGCGCCGGAAAAACTGTTTTTT. As protein: CASSLQGAPEKLFF. The rearrangement uses TRBV7-9 and TRBJ1-4, with TRBD1 matching over 8 bases. This CDR3 is 14 amino acids long. V trimming: 2 bases; J trimming: 8 bases; junction bases outside the gene matches: 4. CDR1 is SEHNR and CDR2 is FQNEAQ in the germline V gene (reference sequence).